One sample yielded the 30 T cell receptor beta chains listed below, sequenced in a study of monozygotic twins with inflammatory bowel disease (dated by TCRdb to the late 2010s). Receptor libraries were prepared by 5' RACE. This sample was sequenced with an Illumina HiSeq 2500. TCRdb reprocessed the raw reads; every CDR3 protein sequence is a single record, and DNA is not supplied. The sample table gives around 450,000 distinct CDR3 sequences. The ten largest account for 2% to 3% of the sample. Sequencing was done on a sample of blood. The origin of the receptors is a human donor with ulcerative colitis or Crohn's disease, or a healthy co-twin of an affected twin (not recorded which).

V is TRBV20-1 and J is TRBJ1-1. Germline CDR1 is DFQATT and CDR2 is SNEGSKA (reference sequence). CDR3 size: 15 residues. The CDR3 spells CSYDGGEGLNTEAFF.

This rearrangement joins TRBV6-5 to TRBJ2-5; with no DNA, the TCRdb D assignment of TRBD2 cannot be verified. The germline V gene has CDR1 MNHEY and CDR2 SVGAGI. CDR3 length equals 13 residues. The chain's CDR3 is CASSFTAGPTQYF.

This CDR3 reads CAISGGQGRANYGYTF. V usage is TRBV10-3 and J usage is TRBJ1-2; TCRdb names TRBD1, which stays unverified in the absence of DNA. CDR1 is ENHRY, CDR2 SYGVKD, per germline. The CDR3 is 16 amino acids.

V usage is TRBV9 and J usage is TRBJ1-1; TCRdb selects TRBD1, and the lack of DNA leaves this call unchecked. CDR1 is SGDLS, CDR2 YYNGEE, per germline. CDR3 length: 16 amino acids. The chain's CDR3 is CASSVGRGLMNTEAFF.

V gene TRBV18 combines with J gene TRBJ2-1. Germline-derived CDR1 and CDR2 are KGHSH and LQKENI. The CDR3 spans 13 residues. The CDR3 spells CASSPGLVGEQFF.

The chain has TRBV21-1 and TRBJ2-5. TRBV21-1 is a recognized pseudogene. The CDR3 totals 14 residues. The CDR3 region is CASSKALRVETQYF.

V gene TRBV7-2 combines with J gene TRBJ2-3; lacking DNA, the TRBD2 call made by TCRdb goes unchecked. The CDR3 has 16 amino acids. The germline gives CDR1 SGHTA, CDR2 FQGNSA. This CDR3 is CASSPLAGGSTDTQYF.

V gene TRBV12-3 or TRBV12-4 combines with J gene TRBJ2-2. The CDR3 has 15 amino acids. This CDR3 is CASSLYGLNTGELFF.

The chain couples TRBV3-1 to TRBJ2-7; with no DNA, the TCRdb D assignment of TRBD2 cannot be verified. The CDR3 runs 18 residues. Per germline, CDR1 LGHDT and CDR2 YNNKEL (reference sequence). The CDR3 region is CASSPLGSGRTSSYEQYF.

V gene TRBV5-5 combines with J gene TRBJ2-7. The CDR3 runs to 15 residues. Germline CDR1 is SGHKS and CDR2 is YYEKEE (reference sequence). This CDR3 reads CASSFLREMGYEQYF.

The chain recombines TRBV12-3 or TRBV12-4 with TRBJ1-1; TCRdb selects TRBD1, and the lack of DNA leaves this call unchecked. This CDR3 is built from 13 residues. CDR3 sequence: CASRRGSESEAFF.

This chain links TRBV9 with TRBJ2-2; TCRdb's D call, TRBD2, is unchecked because there is no DNA. CDR1 and CDR2 (germline): SGDLS, YYNGEE. The CDR3 extends over 16 amino acids. This CDR3 is CASSVGLAGGPGELFF.

The chain combines TRBV12-3 or TRBV12-4 with TRBJ2-3. The CDR3 consists of 14 residues. Here the CDR3 reads CASSSVRHTDTQYF.

This rearrangement joins TRBV6-5 to TRBJ2-3; the TRBD1 assignment by TCRdb is unverifiable without DNA. The CDR3 sequence is 15 residues long. Germline lookup yields CDR1 MNHEY and CDR2 SVGAGI. The CDR3 sequence: CASSSLGRGTDTQYF.

This sequence joins TRBV7-9 and TRBJ1-1. Looked up from germline, CDR1 is SEHNR and CDR2 is FQNEAQ (reference sequence). The CDR3 is 16 amino acids. The CDR3 loop reads CASSFTPGEGPPEAFF.

The V call is TRBV29-1, the J call TRBJ2-5; the D call of TRBD2 rests on TCRdb alone, since no DNA is present to check it. CDR1 is SQVTM, CDR2 ANQGSEA, per germline. CDR3 size: 13 residues. The CDR3 loop is CSVEVGLEETQYF.

The chain carries TRBV5-1 and TRBJ2-2; the D gene TCRdb calls, TRBD1, cannot be checked with no DNA. CDR3 length equals 15 residues. The germline V gene encodes CDR1 SGHRS and CDR2 YFSETQ. CDR3 loop: CASTEQGATAGELFF.

V is TRBV2 and J is TRBJ2-2; TCRdb designates TRBD2, a call that cannot be tested without DNA. The germline gives CDR1 SNHLY, CDR2 FYNNEI. The CDR3 has 18 amino acids. CDR3 residues: CASSTGGAGALNTGELFF.

The chain links TRBV7-6 to TRBJ1-3. This CDR3 region has 13 residues. Germline assignment: CDR1 SGHVS and CDR2 FNYEAQ. The CDR3 reads CASSLGPANTIYF.

V and J are TRBV4-1 and TRBJ1-4; TCRdb's D call, TRBD1, is unchecked because there is no DNA. The germline V gene encodes CDR1 MGHRA and CDR2 YSYEKL. The CDR3 has 14 amino acids. The CDR3 spells CASSPRGDNEKLFF.

In terms of frequency, this clonotype is medium-sized (0.01 to 0.1%). The chain joins TRBV7-2 to TRBJ2-7. CDR1 is SGHTA, CDR2 FQGNSA, per germline. The CDR3 consists of 11 residues. The CDR3 spells CASSTAYEQYF.

V is TRBV6-2 or TRBV6-3 and J is TRBJ1-2; as DNA is missing, the TRBD1 call by TCRdb cannot be tested. Germline values: CDR1 MNHEY, CDR2 SVGEGT. This CDR3 has 14 amino acids. CDR3 residues: CASSPRQQFYGYTF.

The V and J genes are TRBV18 and TRBJ2-2; TCRdb picks TRBD1, but there is no DNA to check that call. The germline V gene has CDR1 KGHSH and CDR2 LQKENI. The CDR3 extends over 16 amino acids. The CDR3 is CASSPRAGGHTGELFF.

The chain joins TRBV29-1 to TRBJ2-1; TCRdb's D call, TRBD1, is unchecked because there is no DNA. The CDR3 runs to 12 residues. The germline V gene encodes CDR1 SQVTM and CDR2 ANQGSEA. This CDR3 is CSAGTGFNEQFF.

The chain carries TRBV7-2 and TRBJ1-2. The length of the CDR3 is 13 residues. Germline CDR1 and CDR2: SGHTA and FQGNSA. CDR3 region: CASSSQSYGGYTF.

The V call is TRBV7-8, the J call TRBJ1-2. CDR3 length equals 13 residues. Germline V lookup: CDR1 SGHVS, CDR2 FQNEAQ. The CDR3 protein is CASSPLLPYGYTF.

The chain couples TRBV20-1 to TRBJ2-3; TCRdb lists TRBD2, though no DNA is available to test this call. Germline CDR1 and CDR2: DFQATT and SNEGSKA (reference sequence). The CDR3 contains 15 residues. CDR3 sequence: CSARRLAGGTDTQYF.

The CDR3 spells CSVEVQGRNEQFF. The chain couples TRBV29-1 to TRBJ2-1; checking the TCRdb D call of TRBD1 is not possible without DNA. This CDR3 comprises 13 residues. Germline CDR1 SQVTM, CDR2 ANQGSEA.

The J gene is TRBJ1-4, the V gene TRBV20-1. Germline loops: CDR1 DFQATT, CDR2 SNEGSKA (reference sequence). The CDR3 is made up of 13 amino acids. The CDR3 region is CSAILPDFEKLFF.

The chain is built from TRBV3-1 and TRBJ1-1. Germline CDR1 and CDR2: LGHDT and YNNKEL (reference sequence). CDR3 length: 13 amino acids. The CDR3 sequence: CASSQEGVTEAFF. Filled out from reference TRBV3-1 and TRBJ1-1, the complete variable domain reads DTAVSQTPKYLVTQMGNDKSIKCEQNLGHDTMYWYKQDSKKFLKIMFSYNNKELIINETVPNRFSPKSPDKAHLNLHINSLELGDSAVYFCASSQEGVTEAFFGQGTRLTVV.